The 14 T cell receptor beta chains listed next were all sequenced from one sample in a study of CD8 T cells in Susac syndrome. It was with random hexamers that 0.5 to 1 ug RNA was reverse transcribed. TCRdb passed the immunoSEQ multiplex PCR reads through MiXCR, listing each CDR3 protein once. The sample shows 180,000 or so distinct CDR3 sequences, around 96% of them seen only once. Sequencing used CD4+ T cells from PBMCs. Source of these receptors: a human donor with multiple sclerosis.

The chain is built from TRBV7-9 and TRBJ2-7; tentatively, D is TRBD1 (6 bases). Trimming cost V 5 bases and J 4 bases, with 15 bases left between them. Looked up from germline, CDR1 is SEHNR and CDR2 is FQNEAQ (reference sequence). The CDR3 runs to 14 residues. CDR3 sequence reads: CASSPRGYEYEQYF. CDR3 nucleotides: TGTGCCAGCAGCCCCAGGGGTTACGAGTACGAGCAGTACTTC.

This clonotype occurred once. V usage is TRBV2 and J usage is TRBJ1-1; the D is unclear. V was cut by 3 bases and J by 6 bases, with 11 bases left in between. The germline CDR1 and CDR2 sequences are SNHLY and FYNNEI. The CDR3 is 13 amino acids. This CDR3 reads CASSDEGVAEAFF. The CDR3 bases are TGTGCCAGCAGTGATGAAGGAGTTGCTGAAGCTTTCTTT.

The chain carries TRBV20-1 and TRBJ1-5; TRBD1 agrees at 10 bases. J lost 7 bases, V lost 1 base, and 4 bases had no gene match. CDR1 is DFQATT, CDR2 SNEGSKA, per germline (reference sequence). The CDR3 is 14 amino acids. DNA for the CDR3: TGCAGTGCTAGAGGACAGGGGGCGAGACAGCCCCAGCATTTT. It encodes CSARGQGARQPQHF.

The chain has TRBV9 and TRBJ2-3, with D possibly TRBD2 on 6 matching bases. CDR3 length equals 15 residues. Trimming left V 7 bases short and J 4 bases short, with 19 bases between. The germline V gene encodes CDR1 SGDLS and CDR2 YYNGEE. CDR3 in DNA: TGTGCCAGCGGAGGGGATGTGGTTGGCGCAGATACGCAGTATTTT. As protein: CASGGDVVGADTQYF. Using reference TRBV9 and TRBJ2-3 for the parts outside the CDR3, the full variable domain is DSGVTQTPKHLITATGQRVTLRCSPRSGDLSVYWYQQSLDQGLQFLIQYYNGEERAKGNILERFSAQQFPDLHSELNLSSLELGDSALYFCASGGDVVGADTQYFGPGTRLTVL.

The CDR3 DNA reads TGTGCCAGCAGCGAAACTAGCGGGAGCTCCTACGAGCAGTACTTC. Translated, it gives CASSETSGSSYEQYF. The chain links TRBV7-8 to TRBJ2-7, with 11 bases fitting TRBD2. With V trimmed by 5 bases and J by 0 bases, 3 bases remained unmatched. Germline V CDR1 and CDR2: SGHVS, FQNEAQ. The CDR3 contains 15 residues.

The rearrangement links TRBV6-5 to TRBJ2-1; D remains ambiguous. Trimming pared 4 bases from V and 3 bases from J, leaving 13 bases between. CDR1 is MNHEY, CDR2 SVGAGI, per germline. The CDR3 is made up of 15 amino acids. The CDR3 DNA is TGTGCCAGCAGTTCTCGGGCGATAAACTACAATGAGCAGTTCTTC. Encoded protein: CASSSRAINYNEQFF.

V and J are TRBV7-3 and TRBJ2-6, with D maybe TRBD1 (6 bases). V gave up 3 bases and J gave up 4 bases, with 13 bases separating them. Germline V gene sequence: CDR1 SGHTA, CDR2 FQGTGA. This CDR3 contains 16 residues. The CDR3 loop reads CASSFSQGLGANVLTF. CDR3 DNA sequence: TGTGCCAGCAGCTTCTCACAGGGCCTCGGGGCCAACGTCCTGACTTTC.

The chain links TRBV30 to TRBJ2-7; D unresolved. The germline gives CDR1 GTSNPN, CDR2 SVGIG (reference sequence). V gave up 5 bases and J gave up 3 bases, with 14 bases separating them. The CDR3 is 13 residues long. The CDR3 bases are TGTGCCTGGGCCATGGGGATGATCTACGAGCAGTACTTC. Its translation is CAWAMGMIYEQYF.

This sequence joins TRBV3-1 and TRBJ2-4; no reliable D call. The CDR3 has 14 amino acids. The germline CDR1 and CDR2 sequences are LGHDT and YNNKEL (reference sequence). Trimming removed 4 bases from V and 5 bases from J, with 12 bases in between. CDR3 sequence reads: CASSPRTRENIQYF. The CDR3, as DNA: TGTGCCAGCAGCCCCCGGACCCGCGAAAACATTCAGTACTTC.

The chain links TRBV30 to TRBJ2-3; D gene uncertain. The CDR3 runs to 14 residues. Germline CDR1 reads GTSNPN; CDR2 reads SVGIG (reference sequence). The germline V and J ends were trimmed by 3 bases and 0 bases, with 10 bases remaining between them. The CDR3 protein is CAWRKYTSTDTQYF. The CDR3 region has the DNA TGTGCCTGGAGGAAGTACACTAGCACAGATACGCAGTATTTT.

Only one count was recorded for this clonotype. V gene TRBV5-1 combines with J gene TRBJ2-3, with a weak D call TRBD2 (5 bases). Trimming pared 5 bases from V and 6 bases from J, leaving 19 bases between. This CDR3 is built from 15 residues. Germline V gene data show CDR1 as SGHRS and CDR2 as YFSETQ. Here the CDR3 reads CASSLLGVTADTQYF. The CDR3 region has the DNA TGCGCCAGCAGTTTACTCGGGGTCACCGCGGATACGCAGTATTTT.

V gene TRBV24-1 combines with J gene TRBJ2-3; TRBD2 matches at 8 bases. The CDR3 length is 13 residues. The junction had 6 bases not matched to a gene; V was cut back by 8 bases and J by 6 bases. Germline V gene lookup returns CDR1 KGHDR and CDR2 SFDVKD. Here the CDR3 DNA reads TGTGCCACCATGGGACTAGGAGCCGATACGCAGTATTTT. Its protein is CATMGLGADTQYF.

V gene TRBV7-2 combines with J gene TRBJ2-5; 8 bases line up with TRBD2. The CDR3 runs to 15 residues. V lost 5 bases and J lost 4; bases outside the gene matches: 9. Germline V CDR1 and CDR2: SGHTA, FQGNSA. For the CDR3, the DNA is TGTGCCAGCAGCCCCCCTGGCGGGAGGCCAGAGACCCAGTACTTC. Protein product: CASSPPGGRPETQYF.

V gene TRBV2 combines with J gene TRBJ2-7, with TRBD2 matching 7 bases. The CDR3 is 15 residues long. The junction had 12 bases not matched to a gene; V was cut back by 10 bases and J by 0 bases. Germline V CDR1 and CDR2: SNHLY, FYNNEI. The CDR3 is CAIPRNRGDSYEQYF. In DNA, the CDR3 is TGTGCCATTCCTCGAAACCGGGGGGACTCCTACGAGCAGTACTTC.